This TCR beta chain originates from a study of CD8+CD57+ T cells in acquired aplastic anemia. Study overall: Recorded DNA amounts for sorted CD4+ and CD8+ cells had an average of approximately 3 ug. In CD4+ cells, healthy donors produced an average of approximately 11 million reads. Notes on the study in general: It was found that twenty-nine CD8+ CDR3 sequences were shared between patients and controls. Statistical testing detected no significant gap in CD8+ Simpson's diversity between patients and controls.

Genomic DNA constituted the template upon which TCR beta VDJ and CDR3 profiling was performed. TCRdb re-called the reads through MiXCR, storing one row per CDR3 protein. This sample has around 68,000 distinct CDR3 sequences; roughly 50% occur once, and the top ten carry roughly 8.7%. Turning to this clonotype: Its matching antigen is unknown.

This TCR derives from a human donor in good health, serving as a control. Source material: sorted CD4+, CD8+, or CD8+CD57+ T cells (not recorded which) from PBMCs.

DNA of the CDR3: TGCGCCAGCAGCTTGGCCGGGACAGGGAATTACGAGCAGTACTTC. This codes for CASSLAGTGNYEQYF. This sequence joins TRBV5-1 and TRBJ2-7; 9 bases agree with TRBD1. Germline-derived CDR1 and CDR2 are SGHRS and YFSETQ. CDR3 length: 15 residues. V was pared by 0 bases and J by 4 bases, with 5 bases of the junction left unmatched.